The 20 T cell receptor beta chains given below trace back to one sample, sequenced in a study of cytomegalovirus exposure and HLA in healthy donors. TCRdb keeps only in-frame clones here, not all; method: immunoSEQ multiplex PCR. The table lists about 160,000 clones, 85% to 90% of them singletons. Sequenced material: PBMCs. The receptors stem from a woman in her thirties in good health and CMV-seronegative.

This rearrangement joins TRBV5-1 to TRBJ2-2, with 13 bases aligning to TRBD2. V lost 5 bases and J lost 0; bases outside the gene matches: 10. The CDR3 sequence is 19 residues long. CDR1 SGHRS and CDR2 YFSETQ come from the germline V gene. The CDR3: CASSFFPGLAGTNTGELFF. CDR3 sequence (DNA): TGCGCCAGCAGTTTTTTTCCGGGACTAGCGGGGACGAACACCGGGGAGCTGTTTTTT.

This chain joins TRBV7-7 and TRBJ2-7; D may match TRBD1 or TRBD2 (5 bases each). The CDR3 length is 13 residues. Trimming shortened V by 1 base and J by 7 bases, and 11 bases separated the two germline ends. Germline assignment: CDR1 SSHAT and CDR2 FNYEAQ (reference sequence). The CDR3 sequence: CASSLGRGEEQYF. The DNA of the CDR3 is TGTGCCAGCAGCTTAGGAAGAGGGGAAGAGCAGTACTTC.

V is TRBV14 and J is TRBJ1-6; 7 bases map to TRBD1. This CDR3 contains 14 residues. CDR1 SGHDN and CDR2 FVKESK come from the germline V gene. Unmatched junction bases numbered 6, after V lost 3 bases and J lost 10 bases. The CDR3 DNA reads as TGTGCCAGCAGCCAGCTAACAGGGGCCTCACCCCTCCACTTT. This sequence encodes CASSQLTGASPLHF.

This chain links TRBV4-3 with TRBJ1-5, with D uncertain. Germline lookup yields CDR1 LGHNA and CDR2 YSLEER. V lost 0 bases and J 7 bases, leaving 13 bases between the germline ends. The CDR3 spans 15 residues. The CDR3 spells CASSQEQIGHQPQHF. DNA of the CDR3: TGCGCCAGCAGCCAAGAACAAATAGGGCACCAGCCCCAGCATTTT.

This clone has just a few counts. The chain recombines TRBV29-1 with TRBJ2-1, with D possibly being TRBD2 (5 bases). CDR1 is SQVTM, CDR2 ANQGSEA, per germline. Trimming took 4 bases from V and 7 from J, leaving 17 bases between them. The CDR3 has 14 residues. As DNA, the CDR3 is TGCAGCGTTGCGCGCGAGGGCCCTCTTAATGAGCAGTTCTTC. It codes for CSVAREGPLNEQFF.

This chain links TRBV6-4 with TRBJ2-2; D is perhaps TRBD2 (5 bases). The CDR3 sequence is 15 residues long. Trimming removed 3 bases from V and 1 base from J, with 9 bases in between. Germline V lookup: CDR1 MRHNA, CDR2 SNTAGT. The CDR3 sequence: CASSEGSGNTGELFF. For the CDR3, the DNA is TGTGCCAGCAGTGAAGGGAGCGGGAACACCGGGGAGCTGTTTTTT.

The chain combines TRBV6-6 with TRBJ2-1; unclear D gene. The CDR3 has 15 amino acids. The germline V and J ends were trimmed by 0 bases and 4 bases, with 10 bases remaining between them. Germline V lookup: CDR1 MNHNY, CDR2 SVGAGI (reference sequence). DNA for the CDR3: TGTGCCAGCAGTTACTCGACGTCTAAATACAATGAGCAGTTCTTC. This gives the protein CASSYSTSKYNEQFF.

The V and J genes are TRBV27 and TRBJ2-3, with 7 positions matching TRBD2. The CDR3 is 16 amino acids. J was trimmed by 3 bases and V by 5 bases; bases with no gene match: 11. Germline V gene sequence: CDR1 MNHEY, CDR2 SMNVEV (reference sequence). DNA for the CDR3: TGTGCCAGCAGTAGGACTAGAGGAACGGGTACAGATACGCAGTATTTT. This encodes CASSRTRGTGTDTQYF.

The chain uses TRBV4-1 and TRBJ1-2; 8 positions match TRBD1. In germline, CDR1 is MGHRA, CDR2 YSYEKL. The J segment lost 8 bases and the V segment lost 0 bases, leaving 8 bases of the junction unmatched. This CDR3 has 15 amino acids. CDR3 in amino acids: CASSQEPGGVYGYTF. CDR3 in DNA: TGCGCCAGCAGCCAAGAGCCAGGGGGCGTATACGGCTACACCTTC.

The gene calls are TRBV19 and TRBJ1-5, with D perhaps TRBD1 (6 bases). From germline, CDR1 is LNHDA and CDR2 SQIVND (reference sequence). V gave up 4 bases and J gave up 4 bases, with 11 bases separating them. The CDR3 loop spans 14 amino acids. CDR3 sequence: CASSNLTGNQPQHF. The CDR3 nucleotides read TGTGCCAGTAGTAATTTGACAGGTAATCAGCCCCAGCATTTT.

This clone is categorized as medium-sized (0.01 to 0.1%). This chain uses TRBV9 with TRBJ1-2; TRBD1 aligns across 7 bases. Germline-derived CDR1 and CDR2 are SGDLS and YYNGEE. This CDR3 contains 16 residues. Trimming cost V 4 bases and J 2 bases; bases outside gene matches: 11. CDR3 protein: CASSPPGRGQNYGYTF. For the CDR3, the DNA is TGTGCCAGCAGCCCACCCGGGAGGGGGCAGAACTATGGCTACACCTTC.

J is TRBJ2-5 and V is TRBV9; D may be TRBD2 (5 bases). Trimming cost V 3 bases and J 4 bases, with 16 bases left between them. Germline CDR1 is SGDLS and CDR2 is YYNGEE. CDR3 size: 15 residues. The CDR3, as DNA: TGTGCCAGCAGCGCATCGACGAGAGGGTCAGAGACCCAGTACTTC. It is translated as CASSASTRGSETQYF.

This clone was counted a single time. This rearrangement joins TRBV7-2 to TRBJ1-2; the D gene is possibly TRBD1 (6 bases). The V gene lost 6 bases and the J gene lost 7 bases, with 18 bases spanning the gap. Germline values: CDR1 SGHTA, CDR2 FQGNSA. The CDR3 is 14 amino acids. For the CDR3, the DNA is TGTGCCAGCAGTAGGAACAGGGCTTTTGCTGGCTACACCTTC. It specifies CASSRNRAFAGYTF.

The V call is TRBV4-3, the J call TRBJ2-1; 12 bases fit TRBD2. This CDR3 is built from 16 residues. Germline CDR1 reads LGHNA; CDR2 reads YSLEER. With V trimmed by 3 bases and J by 1 base, 1 base remained unmatched. The CDR3 sequence: CASSHLAGGSYNEQFF. In DNA, the CDR3 is TGCGCCAGCAGCCACCTAGCGGGAGGGTCCTACAATGAGCAGTTCTTC.

This clone was counted at least ten times. The V call is TRBV4-3, the J call TRBJ2-6; 8 bases map to TRBD1. J was trimmed by 3 bases and V by 0 bases; bases with no gene match: 4. This CDR3 region has 17 residues. CDR1 and CDR2 (germline): LGHNA, YSLEER. This CDR3 is CASSQDPGGDGANVLTF. Here the CDR3 DNA reads TGCGCCAGCAGCCAAGACCCAGGGGGCGATGGGGCCAACGTCCTGACTTTC.

This sequence joins TRBV9 and TRBJ1-2; D call uncertain. In germline, CDR1 is SGDLS, CDR2 YYNGEE. This CDR3 comprises 13 residues. Trimming removed 0 bases at V and 8 bases at J, with 11 bases between. The CDR3 nucleotides read TGTGCCAGCAGCGTAGATGTCCAAAGGGGCTACACCTTC. As protein: CASSVDVQRGYTF.

The CDR3 sequence is CASSPTPGLAGAKNIQYF. The CDR3 DNA sequence: TGCGCCAGCAGTCCTACTCCGGGACTAGCGGGAGCCAAAAACATTCAGTACTTC. The chain links TRBV4-1 to TRBJ2-4; 12 positions agree with TRBD2. This CDR3 region has 18 residues. The junction had 9 bases not matched to a gene; V was cut back by 6 bases and J by 0 bases. From germline, CDR1 is MGHRA and CDR2 YSYEKL.

The chain uses TRBV4-3 and TRBJ2-7; D remains ambiguous. V lost 0 bases and J 4 bases, leaving 10 bases between the germline ends. The CDR3 is made up of 14 amino acids. In germline, CDR1 is LGHNA, CDR2 YSLEER. The CDR3 DNA reads as TGCGCCAGCAGCCAAGATATGACCGCGTACGAGCAGTACTTC. It translates to CASSQDMTAYEQYF.

The chain combines TRBV19 with TRBJ2-1, with D hard to call. The CDR3 covers 13 residues. The V end was cut by 3 bases, the J end by 5 bases, with 8 bases between. In germline, CDR1 is LNHDA, CDR2 SQIVND (reference sequence). CDR3 nucleotides: TGTGCCAGTAGTATGGGCCTTAACAATGAGCAGTTCTTC. This translates into CASSMGLNNEQFF.

The chain carries TRBV2 and TRBJ1-2; 9 bases line up with TRBD1. Trimming cost V 5 bases and J 7 bases; bases outside gene matches: 8. Per the germline V gene, CDR1 is SNHLY and CDR2 is FYNNEI. This CDR3 contains 14 residues. Here the CDR3 DNA reads TGTGCCAGCAGTACCGGGACAGGGATTGTTGGCTACACCTTC. This gives the protein CASSTGTGIVGYTF.